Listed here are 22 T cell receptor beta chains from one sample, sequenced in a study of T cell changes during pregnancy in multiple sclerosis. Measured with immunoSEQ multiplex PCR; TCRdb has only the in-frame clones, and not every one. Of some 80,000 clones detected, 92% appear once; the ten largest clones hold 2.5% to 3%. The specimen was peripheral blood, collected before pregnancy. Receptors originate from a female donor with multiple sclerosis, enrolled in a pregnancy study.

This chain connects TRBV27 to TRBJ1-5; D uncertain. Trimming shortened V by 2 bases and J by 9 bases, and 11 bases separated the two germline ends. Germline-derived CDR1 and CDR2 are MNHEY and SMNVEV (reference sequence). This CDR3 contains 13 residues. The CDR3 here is CASSLSGGGPQHF. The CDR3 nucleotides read TGTGCCAGCAGTTTAAGTGGCGGCGGGCCCCAGCATTTT.

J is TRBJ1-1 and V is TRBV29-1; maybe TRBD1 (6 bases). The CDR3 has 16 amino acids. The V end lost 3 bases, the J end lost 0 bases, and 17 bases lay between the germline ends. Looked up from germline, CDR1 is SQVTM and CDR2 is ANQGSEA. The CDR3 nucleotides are TGCAGCGTTGATAACCAAGGGGGTATGGTGAACACTGAAGCTTTCTTT. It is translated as CSVDNQGGMVNTEAFF.

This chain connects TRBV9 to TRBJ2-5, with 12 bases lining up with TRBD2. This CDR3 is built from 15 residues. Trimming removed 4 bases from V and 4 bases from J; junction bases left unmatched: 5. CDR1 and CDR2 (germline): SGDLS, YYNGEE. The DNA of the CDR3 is TGTGCCAGCAGCCCAGTGGGACTAGCGGGAGAGACCCAGTACTTC. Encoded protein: CASSPVGLAGETQYF.

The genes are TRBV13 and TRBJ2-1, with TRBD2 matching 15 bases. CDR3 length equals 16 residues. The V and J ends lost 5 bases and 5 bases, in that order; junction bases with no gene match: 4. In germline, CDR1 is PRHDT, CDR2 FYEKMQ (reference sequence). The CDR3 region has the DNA TGTGCCAGCAGCCCGCGGACTAGCGGGAGGGACAATGAGCAGTTCTTC. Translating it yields CASSPRTSGRDNEQFF.

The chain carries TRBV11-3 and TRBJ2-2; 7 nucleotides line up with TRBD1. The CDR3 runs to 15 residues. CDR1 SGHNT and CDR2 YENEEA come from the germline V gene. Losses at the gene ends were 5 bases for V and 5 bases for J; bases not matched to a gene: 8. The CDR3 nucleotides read TGTGCCAGCAGCCCTAGGGGGCCTGGAACCGGGGAGCTGTTTTTT. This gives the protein CASSPRGPGTGELFF. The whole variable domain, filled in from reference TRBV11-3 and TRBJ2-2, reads EAGVVQSPRYKIIEKKQPVAFWCNPISGHNTLYWYLQNLGQGPELLIRYENEEAVDDSQLPKDRFSAERLKGVDSTLKIQPAELGDSAVYLCASSPRGPGTGELFFGEGSRLTVL.

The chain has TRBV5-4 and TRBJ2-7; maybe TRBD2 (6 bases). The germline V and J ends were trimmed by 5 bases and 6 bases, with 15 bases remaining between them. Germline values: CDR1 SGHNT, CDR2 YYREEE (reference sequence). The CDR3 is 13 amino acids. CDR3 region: CASRGDLGGEQYF. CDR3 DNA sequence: TGTGCCAGCAGGGGCGACTTGGGAGGCGAGCAGTACTTC.

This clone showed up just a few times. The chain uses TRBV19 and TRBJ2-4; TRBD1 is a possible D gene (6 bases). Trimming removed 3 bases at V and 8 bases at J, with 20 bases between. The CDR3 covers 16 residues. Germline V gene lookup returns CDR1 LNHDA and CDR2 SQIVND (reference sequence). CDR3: CASSIQSRGSLDIQYF. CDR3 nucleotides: TGTGCCAGTAGTATCCAAAGCAGGGGTAGTTTGGACATTCAGTACTTC.

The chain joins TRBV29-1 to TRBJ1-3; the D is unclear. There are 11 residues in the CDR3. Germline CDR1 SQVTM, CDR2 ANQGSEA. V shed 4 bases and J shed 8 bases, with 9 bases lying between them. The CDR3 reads CSVAEVDTIYF. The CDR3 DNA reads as TGCAGCGTTGCGGAGGTAGACACCATATATTTT.

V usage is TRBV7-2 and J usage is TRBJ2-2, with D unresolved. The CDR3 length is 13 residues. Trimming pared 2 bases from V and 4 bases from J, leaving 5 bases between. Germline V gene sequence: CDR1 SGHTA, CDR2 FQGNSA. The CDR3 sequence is CASSLPSTGELFF. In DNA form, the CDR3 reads TGTGCCAGCAGCTTACCTTCCACCGGGGAGCTGTTTTTT. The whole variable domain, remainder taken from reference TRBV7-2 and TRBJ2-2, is GAGVSQSPSNKVTEKGKDVELRCDPISGHTALYWYRQSLGQGLEFLIYFQGNSAPDKSGLPSDRFSAERTGGSVSTLTIQRTQQEDSAVYLCASSLPSTGELFFGEGSRLTVL.

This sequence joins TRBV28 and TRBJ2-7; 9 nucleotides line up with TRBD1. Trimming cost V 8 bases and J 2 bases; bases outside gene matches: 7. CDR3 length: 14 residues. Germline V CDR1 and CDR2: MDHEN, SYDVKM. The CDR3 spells CASFTNRGPYEQYF. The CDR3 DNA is TGTGCCAGCTTCACCAACAGGGGGCCCTACGAGCAGTACTTC.

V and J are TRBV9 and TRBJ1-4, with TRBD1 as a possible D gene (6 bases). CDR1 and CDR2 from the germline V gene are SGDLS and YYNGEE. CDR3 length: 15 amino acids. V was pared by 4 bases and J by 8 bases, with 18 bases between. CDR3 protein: CASSPAGGLGEKLFF. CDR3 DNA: TGTGCCAGCAGCCCGGCGGGGGGCTTGGGGGAAAAACTGTTTTTT.

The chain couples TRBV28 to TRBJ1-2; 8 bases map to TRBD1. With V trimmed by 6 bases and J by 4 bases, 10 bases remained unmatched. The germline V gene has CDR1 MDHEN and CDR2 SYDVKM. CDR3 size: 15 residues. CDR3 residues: CASRTTWTGIYGYTF. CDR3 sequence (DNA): TGTGCCAGCAGAACAACCTGGACAGGGATCTATGGCTACACCTTC.

The CDR3 DNA sequence: TGTGCCAGCAGCGTACAGGGGGCGGGCCAGCCCCAGCATTTT. This sequence encodes CASSVQGAGQPQHF. This sequence joins TRBV7-2 and TRBJ1-5; 9 bases match TRBD1. The CDR3 spans 14 residues. CDR1 SGHTA and CDR2 FQGNSA come from the germline V gene. V lost 5 bases to trimming and J lost 7 bases; unmatched junction nucleotides: 6.

CDR3 protein: CASSPAREGLDTQYF. As DNA, the CDR3 is TGTGCCAGCAGCCCAGCCCGGGAGGGCCTGGATACGCAGTATTTT. J is TRBJ2-3 and V is TRBV7-9; the match to TRBD2 covers 8 bases. The V segment lost 5 bases and the J segment 6 bases; nucleotides outside the gene matches: 10. CDR3 length: 15 amino acids. Germline V gives CDR1 SEHNR, CDR2 FQNEAQ (reference sequence). Complete variable domain (other parts from reference TRBV7-9 and TRBJ2-3): DTGVSQNPRHKITKRGQNVTFRCDPISEHNRLYWYRQTLGQGPEFLTYFQNEAQLEKSRLLSDRFSAERPKGSFSTLEIQRTEQGDSAMYLCASSPAREGLDTQYFGPGTRLTVL.

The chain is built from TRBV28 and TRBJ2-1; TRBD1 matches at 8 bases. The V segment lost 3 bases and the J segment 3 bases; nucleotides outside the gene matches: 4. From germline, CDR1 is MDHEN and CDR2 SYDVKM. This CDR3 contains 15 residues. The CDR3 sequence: CASSLYGQGYNEQFF. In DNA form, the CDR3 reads TGTGCCAGCAGTTTGTATGGACAGGGCTACAATGAGCAGTTCTTC.

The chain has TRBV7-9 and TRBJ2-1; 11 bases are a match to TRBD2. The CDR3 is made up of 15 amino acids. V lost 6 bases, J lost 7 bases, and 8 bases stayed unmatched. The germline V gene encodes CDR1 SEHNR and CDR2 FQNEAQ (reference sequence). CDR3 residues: CASSYSGRAMNEQFF. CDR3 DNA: TGTGCCAGCAGTTATAGCGGGAGGGCTATGAATGAGCAGTTCTTC.

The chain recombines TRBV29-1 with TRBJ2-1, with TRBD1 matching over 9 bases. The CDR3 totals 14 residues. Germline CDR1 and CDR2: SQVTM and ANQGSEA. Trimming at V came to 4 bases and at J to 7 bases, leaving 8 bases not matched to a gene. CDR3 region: CSVVGQGGRNEQFF. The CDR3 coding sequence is TGCAGCGTTGTGGGACAGGGTGGTCGTAATGAGCAGTTCTTC.

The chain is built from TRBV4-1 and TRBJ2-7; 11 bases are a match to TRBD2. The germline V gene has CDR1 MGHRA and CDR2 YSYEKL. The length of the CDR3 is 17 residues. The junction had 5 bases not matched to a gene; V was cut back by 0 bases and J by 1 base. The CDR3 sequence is CASSQELAGGGSYEQYF. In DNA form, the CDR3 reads TGCGCCAGCAGCCAAGAGCTAGCGGGAGGTGGGTCCTACGAGCAGTACTTC.

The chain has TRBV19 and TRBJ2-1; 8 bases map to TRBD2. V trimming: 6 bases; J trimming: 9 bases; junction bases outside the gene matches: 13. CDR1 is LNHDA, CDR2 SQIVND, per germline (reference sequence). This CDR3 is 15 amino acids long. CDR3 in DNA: TGTGCCAGTAGCCCTAGGGGACTAGTAACCAGTGAGCAGTTCTTC. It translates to CASSPRGLVTSEQFF. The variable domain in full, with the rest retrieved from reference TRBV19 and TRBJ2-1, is DGGITQSPKYLFRKEGQNVTLSCEQNLNHDAMYWYRQDPGQGLRLIYYSQIVNDFQKGDIAEGYSVSREKKESFPLTVTSAQKNPTAFYLCASSPRGLVTSEQFFGPGTRLTVL.

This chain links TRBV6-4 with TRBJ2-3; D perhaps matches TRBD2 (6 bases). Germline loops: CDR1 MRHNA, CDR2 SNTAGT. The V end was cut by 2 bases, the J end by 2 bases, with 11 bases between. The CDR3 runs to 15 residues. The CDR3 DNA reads TGTGCCAGCAGTGACGGGACGGGGGACACAGATACGCAGTATTTT. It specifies CASSDGTGDTDTQYF.

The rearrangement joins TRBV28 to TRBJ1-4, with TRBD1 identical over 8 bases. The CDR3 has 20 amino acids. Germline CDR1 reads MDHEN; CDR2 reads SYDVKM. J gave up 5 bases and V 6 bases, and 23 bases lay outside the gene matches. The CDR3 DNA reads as TGTGCCAGCAGCCCGATTGAAAGGACAGGGTTGTATACAATAAATGAAAAACTGTTTTTT. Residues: CASSPIERTGLYTINEKLFF.

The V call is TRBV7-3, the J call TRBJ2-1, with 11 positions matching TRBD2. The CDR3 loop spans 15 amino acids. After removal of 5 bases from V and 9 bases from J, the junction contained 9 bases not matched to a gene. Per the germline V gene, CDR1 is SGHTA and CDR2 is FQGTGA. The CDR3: CASSPIAGGPGEQFF. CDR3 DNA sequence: TGTGCCAGCAGCCCGATAGCGGGAGGGCCGGGTGAGCAGTTCTTC.